The next 22 T cell receptor beta chains were all read from a single sample in a study of OX40 agonist ivuxolimab in advanced cancers. Sequenced by immunoSEQ multiplex PCR; TCRdb stores in-frame clones only, minus some. The profile shows 100,000 to 120,000 clones, approximately 89% of them singletons. The sequencing used CD4+ or CD8+ T cells sorted from blood, collected in a trial of the OX40 agonist ivuxolimab. These receptors all come from an adult with an advanced solid tumor such as melanoma, head and neck, liver or kidney cancer.

The genes are TRBV2 and TRBJ1-2, with 9 bases aligning to TRBD1. The CDR3 sequence is 18 residues long. The germline CDR1 and CDR2 sequences are SNHLY and FYNNEI. The J segment lost 1 base and the V segment lost 8 bases, leaving 17 bases of the junction unmatched. The DNA of the CDR3 is TGTGCCAGCCTAATGGATGCTGGGGGGACAGGGCTTAACTATGGCTACACCTTC. It encodes CASLMDAGGTGLNYGYTF.

As DNA, the CDR3 is TGTGCCAGCGGGGGACAGACATTAGCCAAAAACATTCAGTACTTC. This sequence encodes CASGGQTLAKNIQYF. V usage is TRBV28 and J usage is TRBJ2-4, with 7 bases matching TRBD1. With V trimmed by 8 bases and J by 0 bases, 7 bases remained unmatched. Germline assignment: CDR1 MDHEN and CDR2 SYDVKM. This CDR3 has 15 residues.

The gene calls are TRBV5-1 and TRBJ2-3; D may match TRBD1 or TRBD2 (5 bases each). The CDR3 loop spans 15 amino acids. Germline V lookup: CDR1 SGHRS, CDR2 YFSETQ. V dropped 0 bases and J dropped 1 base, with 9 bases sitting between them. The CDR3 DNA is TGCGCCAGCAGCTTGGCGGGGCCCGGCACAGATACGCAGTATTTT. Translated, it gives CASSLAGPGTDTQYF.

DNA for the CDR3: TGCGCCAGCAGCCAAGTTTTTGGCCCCTCGAGCGGAGATACGCAGTATTTT. It yields the protein CASSQVFGPSSGDTQYF. The V and J genes are TRBV4-3 and TRBJ2-3; maybe TRBD2 (5 bases). CDR1 is LGHNA and CDR2 is YSLEER in the germline V gene. The CDR3 is made up of 17 amino acids. Trimming cost V 1 base and J 5 bases, with 19 bases left between them.

The V call is TRBV27, the J call TRBJ1-2; 9 bases map to TRBD1. Germline V lookup: CDR1 MNHEY, CDR2 SMNVEV (reference sequence). The CDR3 is 14 residues long. The V gene end was trimmed by 6 bases and the J gene end by 4 bases; junction bases not matched to a gene: 6. CDR3 sequence: CASRFTGGFYGYTF. CDR3 coding DNA: TGTGCCAGCAGGTTTACAGGGGGCTTCTATGGCTACACCTTC.

The J gene is TRBJ2-7, the V gene TRBV7-2, with 8 bases lining up with TRBD2. The V segment lost 2 bases and the J segment 2 bases; nucleotides outside the gene matches: 8. The CDR3 is made up of 16 amino acids. The germline V gene has CDR1 SGHTA and CDR2 FQGNSA. The CDR3 DNA follows: TGTGCCAGCAGCTTATACACTAGCGGTGATACCTACGAGCAGTACTTC. Translated, it gives CASSLYTSGDTYEQYF.

V usage is TRBV7-2 and J usage is TRBJ2-4; D not certain. This CDR3 is 14 amino acids long. The V end lost 4 bases, the J end lost 0 bases, and 7 bases lay between the germline ends. Germline V lookup: CDR1 SGHTA, CDR2 FQGNSA. The CDR3 nucleotides are TGTGCCAGCAGCTCGGAACTAGCCAAAAACATTCAGTACTTC. This encodes CASSSELAKNIQYF. Full variable domain (missing parts from reference TRBV7-2 and TRBJ2-4): GAGVSQSPSNKVTEKGKDVELRCDPISGHTALYWYRQSLGQGLEFLIYFQGNSAPDKSGLPSDRFSAERTGGSVSTLTIQRTQQEDSAVYLCASSSELAKNIQYFGAGTRLSVL.

The chain employs TRBV4-3 and TRBJ2-3; TRBD2 agrees at 13 bases. Germline V gives CDR1 LGHNA, CDR2 YSLEER. The CDR3 runs 17 residues. Trimming at V came to 3 bases and at J to 3 bases, leaving 6 bases not matched to a gene. CDR3 residues: CASSQEPGLAGTDTQYF. Here the CDR3 DNA reads TGCGCCAGCAGCCAGGAGCCGGGACTAGCGGGGACAGATACGCAGTATTTT.

The chain recombines TRBV28 with TRBJ2-6, with D perhaps TRBD1 (6 bases). The CDR3 extends over 21 amino acids. Trimming took 2 bases from V and 0 from J, leaving 23 bases between them. Germline CDR1 and CDR2: MDHEN and SYDVKM. CDR3 amino acids: CASSLKHRDTHQYSGANVLTF. CDR3 coding DNA: TGTGCCAGCAGTTTAAAACACCGGGACACCCACCAATACTCTGGGGCCAACGTCCTGACTTTC.

This clone was observed once. The chain recombines TRBV5-1 with TRBJ2-5; D gene uncertain. Germline values: CDR1 SGHRS, CDR2 YFSETQ. The CDR3 is 14 amino acids. Between the trimmed V and J ends, which lost 4 bases and 4 bases, there was a span of 14 bases. Here the CDR3 DNA reads TGCGCCAGCAGCGGTTCGCCGGCGGCAGAGACCCAGTACTTC. Its translation is CASSGSPAAETQYF.

The V and J genes are TRBV9 and TRBJ1-5; 7 bases fit TRBD1. V lost 5 bases to trimming and J lost 7 bases; unmatched junction nucleotides: 12. CDR1 and CDR2 (germline): SGDLS, YYNGEE. This CDR3 contains 15 residues. In DNA form, the CDR3 reads TGTGCCAGCAGTTGGGACAGTAGGCCGATCCAGCCCCAGCATTTT. Encoded protein: CASSWDSRPIQPQHF.

The chain uses TRBV4-3 and TRBJ2-3, with a tentative D call TRBD2 (6 bases). There are 17 residues in the CDR3. The germline V and J ends were trimmed by 0 bases and 2 bases, with 15 bases remaining between them. Germline values: CDR1 LGHNA, CDR2 YSLEER. CDR3 sequence: CASSQDLWGDPTDTQYF. The CDR3 DNA reads TGCGCCAGCAGCCAAGATCTGTGGGGGGACCCCACAGATACGCAGTATTTT.

The chain recombines TRBV30 with TRBJ2-2, with D tentatively TRBD1 or TRBD2 (5 bases each). CDR1 and CDR2 (germline): GTSNPN, SVGIG (reference sequence). CDR3 length: 15 amino acids. Trimming took 2 bases from V and 6 from J, leaving 16 bases between them. The CDR3 sequence: CAWSPGTLGSGELFF. The CDR3 DNA reads TGTGCCTGGAGTCCCGGGACCCTTGGCTCCGGGGAGCTGTTTTTT. Combining the CDR3 with reference TRBV30 and TRBJ2-2 gives the whole variable domain SQTIHQWPATLVQPVGSPLSLECTVEGTSNPNLYWYRQAAGRGLQLLFYSVGIGQISSEVPQNLSASRPQDRQFILSSKKLLLSDSGFYLCAWSPGTLGSGELFFGEGSRLTVL.

The chain couples TRBV5-4 to TRBJ2-7; the match to TRBD1 covers 9 bases. The CDR3 consists of 14 residues. V trimming: 3 bases; J trimming: 5 bases; junction bases outside the gene matches: 6. Germline CDR1 and CDR2: SGHNT and YYREEE (reference sequence). This CDR3 is CASSWRDRVHEQYF. CDR3 nucleotides: TGTGCCAGCAGCTGGCGGGACAGGGTACACGAGCAGTACTTC.

The J gene is TRBJ2-5, the V gene TRBV6-5; the D gene is possibly TRBD1 (6 bases). Germline V CDR1 and CDR2: MNHEY, SVGAGI. The CDR3 contains 13 residues. Trimming removed 6 bases from V and 1 base from J, with 9 bases in between. CDR3 sequence: CASRDSAQETQYF. The CDR3, as DNA: TGTGCCAGCAGGGACAGCGCCCAAGAGACCCAGTACTTC.

The V and J genes are TRBV5-6 and TRBJ1-4; D is possibly TRBD1 (6 bases). The germline V gene has CDR1 SGHDT and CDR2 YYEEEE. The CDR3 is 15 amino acids. V was trimmed by 6 bases and J by 12 bases, leaving 24 bases between them. The chain's CDR3 is CASTPGGRGRGELFF. In nucleotides, the CDR3 is TGTGCCAGCACCCCTGGCGGCAGGGGCCGGGGGGAACTGTTTTTT.

The V and J genes are TRBV18 and TRBJ2-4; D gene ambiguous. Trimming took 0 bases from V and 10 from J, leaving 7 bases between them. The length of the CDR3 is 12 residues. The germline CDR1 and CDR2 sequences are KGHSH and LQKENI. CDR3: CASSPPSGIQYF. CDR3 bases: TGTGCCAGCTCACCACCGAGTGGAATTCAGTACTTC.

J is TRBJ1-1 and V is TRBV6-1; D remains ambiguous. The length of the CDR3 is 11 residues. Germline CDR1 reads MNHNS; CDR2 reads SASEGT. V lost 10 bases, J lost 5 bases, and 11 bases lay in between. The CDR3 DNA reads TGTGCCACCTGGGAGGGTACTGAAGCTTTCTTT. Residues: CATWEGTEAFF.

The chain has TRBV13 and TRBJ2-3; unclear D gene. CDR1 PRHDT and CDR2 FYEKMQ come from the germline V gene (reference sequence). Trimming cost V 8 bases and J 1 base, with 13 bases left between them. The CDR3 has 14 residues. The CDR3 protein is CASAMRKGTDTQYF. CDR3 in DNA: TGTGCCAGCGCCATGAGGAAAGGCACAGATACGCAGTATTTT. The complete variable domain, with remaining parts taken from reference TRBV13 and TRBJ2-3, reads AAGVIQSPRHLIKEKRETATLKCYPIPRHDTVYWYQQGPGQDPQFLISFYEKMQSDKGSIPDRFSAQQFSDYHSELNMSSLELGDSALYFCASAMRKGTDTQYFGPGTRLTVL.

The CDR3: CASSLEYSGSEQFF. CDR3 nucleotide sequence: TGTGCCAGCAGCTTAGAGTACAGCGGGAGTGAGCAGTTCTTC. The V call is TRBV7-2, the J call TRBJ2-1, with 8 nucleotides matching TRBD2. Germline trimming cut 1 base from V and 9 bases from J; bases unmatched to any gene: 5. The CDR3 totals 14 residues. From germline, CDR1 is SGHTA and CDR2 FQGNSA.

The chain links TRBV5-6 to TRBJ1-4, with D possibly matching TRBD1 (5 bases). The V gene lost 5 bases and the J gene lost 8 bases, with 22 bases spanning the gap. This CDR3 has 16 residues. Per the germline V gene, CDR1 is SGHDT and CDR2 is YYEEEE. The chain's CDR3 is CASSLHIRSRDEKLFF. The CDR3 DNA is TGTGCCAGCAGTCTCCATATAAGGTCCCGGGACGAAAAACTGTTTTTT.

Comments on this clone: Within the sample, other DNA sequences also encode this same CDR3. The chain couples TRBV6-5 to TRBJ1-1; tentative D call: TRBD1 (6 bases). V lost 6 bases, J lost 6 bases, and 11 bases lay in between. The CDR3 runs 12 residues. The V gene's germline CDR1 is MNHEY and CDR2 SVGAGI. The chain's CDR3 is CASSRTAAEAFF. The CDR3 nucleotides are TGTGCCAGCAGCCGGACAGCCGCTGAAGCTTTCTTT.